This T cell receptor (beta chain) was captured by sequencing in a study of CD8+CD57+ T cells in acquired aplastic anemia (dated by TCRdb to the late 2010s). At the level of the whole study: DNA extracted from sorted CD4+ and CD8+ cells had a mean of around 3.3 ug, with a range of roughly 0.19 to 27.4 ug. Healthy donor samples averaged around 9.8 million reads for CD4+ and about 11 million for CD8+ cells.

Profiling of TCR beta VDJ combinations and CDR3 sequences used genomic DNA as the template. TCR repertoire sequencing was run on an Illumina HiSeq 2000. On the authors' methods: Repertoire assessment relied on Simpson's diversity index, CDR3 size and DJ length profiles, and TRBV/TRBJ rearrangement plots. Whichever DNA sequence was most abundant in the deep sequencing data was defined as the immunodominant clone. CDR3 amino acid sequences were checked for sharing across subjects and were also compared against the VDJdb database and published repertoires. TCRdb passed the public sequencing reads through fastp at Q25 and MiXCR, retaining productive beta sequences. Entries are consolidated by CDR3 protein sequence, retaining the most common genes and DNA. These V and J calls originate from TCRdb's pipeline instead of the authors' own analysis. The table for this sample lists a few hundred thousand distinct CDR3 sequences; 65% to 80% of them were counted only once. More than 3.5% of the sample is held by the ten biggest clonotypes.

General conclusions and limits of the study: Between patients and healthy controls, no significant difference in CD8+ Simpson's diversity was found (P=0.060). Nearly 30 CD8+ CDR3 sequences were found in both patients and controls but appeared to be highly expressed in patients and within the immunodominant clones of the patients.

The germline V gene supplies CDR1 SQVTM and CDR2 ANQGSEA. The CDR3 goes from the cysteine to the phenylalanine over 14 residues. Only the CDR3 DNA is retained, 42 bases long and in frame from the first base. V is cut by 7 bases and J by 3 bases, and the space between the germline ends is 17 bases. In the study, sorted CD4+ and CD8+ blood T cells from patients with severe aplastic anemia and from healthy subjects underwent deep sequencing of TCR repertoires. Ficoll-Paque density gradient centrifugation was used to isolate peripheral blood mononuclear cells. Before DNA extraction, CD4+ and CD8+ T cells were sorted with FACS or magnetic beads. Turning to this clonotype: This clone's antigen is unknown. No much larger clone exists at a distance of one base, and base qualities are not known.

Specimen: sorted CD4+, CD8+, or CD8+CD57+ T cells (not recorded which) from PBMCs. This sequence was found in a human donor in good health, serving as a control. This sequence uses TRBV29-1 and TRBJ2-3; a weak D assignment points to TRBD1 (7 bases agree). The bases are TGCAGCGCCGTCTATCAGGGGGGAACAGATACGCAGTATTTT. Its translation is CSAVYQGGTDTQYF.